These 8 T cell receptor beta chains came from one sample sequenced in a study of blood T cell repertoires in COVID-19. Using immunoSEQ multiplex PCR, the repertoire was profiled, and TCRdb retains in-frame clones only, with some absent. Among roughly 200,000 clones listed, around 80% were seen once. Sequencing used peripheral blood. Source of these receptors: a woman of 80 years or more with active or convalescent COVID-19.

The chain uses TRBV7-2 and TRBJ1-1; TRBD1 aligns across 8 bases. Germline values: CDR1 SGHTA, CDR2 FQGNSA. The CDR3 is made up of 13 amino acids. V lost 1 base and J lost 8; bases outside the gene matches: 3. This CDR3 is CASSLGDRMEAFF. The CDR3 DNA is TGTGCCAGCAGCTTAGGGGACAGGATGGAAGCTTTCTTT.

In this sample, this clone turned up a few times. Here the CDR3 reads CASSESPGNYEQYF. Written as DNA, the CDR3 is TGCGCCAGCAGTGAGTCGCCAGGCAACTACGAGCAGTACTTC. The chain carries TRBV10-2 and TRBJ2-7; D gene uncertain. CDR1 and CDR2 from the germline V gene are WSHSY and SAAADI. The V gene lost 0 bases and the J gene lost 3 bases, with 9 bases spanning the gap. The CDR3 sequence is 14 residues long.

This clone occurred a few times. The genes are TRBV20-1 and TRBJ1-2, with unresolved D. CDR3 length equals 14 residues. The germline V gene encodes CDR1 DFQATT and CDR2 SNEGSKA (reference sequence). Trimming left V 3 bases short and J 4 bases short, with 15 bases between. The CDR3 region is CSASSRTTPYGYTF. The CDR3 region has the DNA TGCAGTGCTAGTTCACGGACTACCCCCTATGGCTACACCTTC.

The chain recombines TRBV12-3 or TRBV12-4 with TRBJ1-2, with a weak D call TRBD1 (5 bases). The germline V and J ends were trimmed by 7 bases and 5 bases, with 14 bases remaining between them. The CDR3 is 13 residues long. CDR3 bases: TGTGCCAGCACCCCCCGGGGGGTGTATGGCTACACCTTC. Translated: CASTPRGVYGYTF.

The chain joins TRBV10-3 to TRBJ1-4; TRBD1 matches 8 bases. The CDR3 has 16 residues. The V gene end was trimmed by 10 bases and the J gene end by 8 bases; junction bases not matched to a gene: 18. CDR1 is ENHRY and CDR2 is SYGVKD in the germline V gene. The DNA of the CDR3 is TGTGCCACAGACCCGGGACAGGCCGGACGGGGCGAAAAACTGTTTTTT. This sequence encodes CATDPGQAGRGEKLFF.

The CDR3 DNA follows: TGTGCCAGCAGTGAAAGCCCTTACTCGGGCACTGAAGCTTTCTTT. Translation gives CASSESPYSGTEAFF. This rearrangement joins TRBV2 to TRBJ1-1, with D uncertain. The CDR3 runs 15 residues. V was cut by 2 bases and J by 4 bases, with 14 bases left in between. The germline CDR1 and CDR2 sequences are SNHLY and FYNNEI. Full variable domain (outside the CDR3, taken from reference TRBV2 and TRBJ1-1): EPEVTQTPSHQVTQMGQEVILRCVPISNHLYFYWYRQILGQKVEFLVSFYNNEISEKSEIFDDQFSVERPDGSNFTLKIRSTKLEDSAMYFCASSESPYSGTEAFFGQGTRLTVV.

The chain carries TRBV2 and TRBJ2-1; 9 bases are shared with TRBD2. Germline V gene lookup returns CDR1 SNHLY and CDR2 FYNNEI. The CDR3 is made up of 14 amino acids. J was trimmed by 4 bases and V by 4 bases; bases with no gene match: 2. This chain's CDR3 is CASSGTSAYNEQFF. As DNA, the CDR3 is TGTGCCAGCAGTGGGACTAGCGCGTACAATGAGCAGTTCTTC.

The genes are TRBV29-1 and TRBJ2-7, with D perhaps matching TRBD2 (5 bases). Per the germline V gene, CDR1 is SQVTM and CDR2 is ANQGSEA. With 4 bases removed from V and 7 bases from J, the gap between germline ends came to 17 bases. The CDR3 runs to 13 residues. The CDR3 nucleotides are TGCAGCGTTGCCCTATCCCGGGGTACGGAGCAGTACTTC. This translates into CSVALSRGTEQYF.